Given below is one T cell receptor beta chain in context. Libraries were prepared by immunoSEQ multiplex PCR; TCRdb keeps only in-frame clonotypes and omits some of them. The data show hundreds of thousands of clones, more than 80% seen once. Grouping used clinical history reported by participants in a survey and questionnaire. For recovered donors of Cohort 3, there were two negative PCRs, clearance, or symptom resolution. This sample was taken from a study of blood T cell repertoires in COVID-19. V lost 3 bases and J 8 bases, leaving 20 bases between the germline ends. The CDR3 is 16 residues long. Germline CDR1 and CDR2: SGHRS and YFSETQ.

The clonotype comes from a young man who had recovered from COVID-19. Sequenced input: PBMCs or T cells enriched from blood (not recorded which). The J gene is TRBJ2-2, the V gene TRBV5-1, with D uncertain. DNA for the CDR3: TGCGCCAGCAGCTCCTCCTGGGCAGAACTCAGTGGGGAGCTGTTTTTT. It is translated as CASSSSWAELSGELFF.